This T cell receptor (beta chain) was sequenced in a study of beta chain features in type 1 diabetes. Study at large: Across every sample, roughly 100 million sorted cells were examined in total.

Study-level results: A definitive answer on HLA type influencing TCRB rearrangement was not reached here.

Via the markers CD45RO/CCR7/CD25/CD127/CD95/CD27, stem cell-like memory, regulatory, central memory and naive CD4+ cells were sorted. In the case of this clone: The antigen remains undetermined.

The entirety of the isolated RNA underwent reverse transcription, so expressed TCRB transcripts were sequenced. Each sample of naive, central memory or regulatory T cells had, on average, about 3.6 million reads. This table comes from immunoSEQ multiplex PCR, and its TCRdb copy is limited to in-frame clones, with some not included. The table has about 140,000 clones, 6.9% seen once. CDR1 is SGHNT and CDR2 is YYREEE in the germline V gene (reference sequence). V dropped 4 bases and J dropped 5; count of bases not matched to a gene: 12. CDR3 length: 16 residues. This sequence joins TRBV5-4 and TRBJ2-3; TRBD2 matches at 8 bases. Sequencing input: central memory CD4+ T cells from blood. The sequence was obtained from a woman aged 30 to 39 in good health. The CDR3 DNA follows: TGTGCCAGCAGCATGGGGACTAGAGGTGTCGGAGATACGCAGTATTTT. Translation gives CASSMGTRGVGDTQYF.